This paragraph reports one T cell receptor (beta chain). What it binds is not known. In the original processing: Filtering differed since immunoSEQ provided only junctions, with no quality scores. Produced via immunoSEQ multiplex PCR; TCRdb's table is partial and in-frame only. V, J and clone size reflect that table, while D and trimming were determined from the DNA. The sample has more than 2 million clones; roughly 95% are singletons. Naivety among CD8 cells was defined by CD45RO negativity and positive CCR7 selection, thereby excluding terminally differentiated effector memory CD45RA+ cells. The data derive from a study of shared clonotypes between healthy human individuals. Study at large: The study used three CD4 naive, three CD4 memory, two CD8 naive and one CD8 memory plate per donor. Overall study findings and caveats: Relative to clonotypes present in all four donors, those not shared had lower generation probabilities.

Germline V gene lookup returns CDR1 SGHVS and CDR2 FNYEAQ. The CDR3 extends over 14 amino acids. V was pared by 4 bases and J by 1 base, with 10 bases between. The chain carries TRBV7-6 and TRBJ1-1, with D perhaps matching TRBD1 (6 bases). Sequencing was done on a sample of naive CD8+ T cells sorted from blood. The sequence came from a man aged 18 to 30 in good health. CDR3 sequence (DNA): TGTGCCAGCAGCTCGACAGGAACGAACACTGAAGCTTTCTTT. Its protein product is CASSSTGTNTEAFF.